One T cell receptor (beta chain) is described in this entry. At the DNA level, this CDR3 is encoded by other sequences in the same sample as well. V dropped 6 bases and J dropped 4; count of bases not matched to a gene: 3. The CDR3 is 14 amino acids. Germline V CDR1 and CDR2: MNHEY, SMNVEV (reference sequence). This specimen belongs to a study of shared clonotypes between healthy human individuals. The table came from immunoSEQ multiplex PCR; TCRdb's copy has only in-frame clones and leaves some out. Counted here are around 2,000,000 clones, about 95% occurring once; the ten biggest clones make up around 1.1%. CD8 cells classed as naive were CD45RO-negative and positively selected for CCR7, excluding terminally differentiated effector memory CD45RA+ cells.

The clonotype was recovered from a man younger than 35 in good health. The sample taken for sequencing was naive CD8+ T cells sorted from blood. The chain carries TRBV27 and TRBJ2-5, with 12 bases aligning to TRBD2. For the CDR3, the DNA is TGTGCCAGCAGCCTGGGACTAGCGGGAGAGACCCAGTACTTC. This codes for CASSLGLAGETQYF.